Sequencing of this T cell receptor (beta chain) was carried out in a study of blood T cell repertoires in COVID-19. Study details: The samples span acute and convalescent COVID-19 from the United States, Italy and Spain.

Assay used: immunoSEQ multiplex PCR; TCRdb lists only in-frame clones, some missing. The table shows 62,000 or so clones, with roughly three quarters occurring only once. Seattle patient enrollment occurred during active infection, with longitudinal follow-up thereafter. The V gene's germline CDR1 is MNHEY and CDR2 SVGAGI. CDR3 length: 14 amino acids. After removal of 2 bases from V and 4 bases from J, the junction contained 4 bases not matched to a gene. The chain links TRBV6-5 to TRBJ2-7, with 8 nucleotides matching TRBD2. The specimen sequenced was peripheral blood. This TCR was sampled from a man between 60 and 75 years old with COVID-19, enrolled during active disease. CDR3 coding DNA: TGTGCCAGCAGTTACCAGCGGGGGATGTACGAGCAGTACTTC. Translation: CASSYQRGMYEQYF.